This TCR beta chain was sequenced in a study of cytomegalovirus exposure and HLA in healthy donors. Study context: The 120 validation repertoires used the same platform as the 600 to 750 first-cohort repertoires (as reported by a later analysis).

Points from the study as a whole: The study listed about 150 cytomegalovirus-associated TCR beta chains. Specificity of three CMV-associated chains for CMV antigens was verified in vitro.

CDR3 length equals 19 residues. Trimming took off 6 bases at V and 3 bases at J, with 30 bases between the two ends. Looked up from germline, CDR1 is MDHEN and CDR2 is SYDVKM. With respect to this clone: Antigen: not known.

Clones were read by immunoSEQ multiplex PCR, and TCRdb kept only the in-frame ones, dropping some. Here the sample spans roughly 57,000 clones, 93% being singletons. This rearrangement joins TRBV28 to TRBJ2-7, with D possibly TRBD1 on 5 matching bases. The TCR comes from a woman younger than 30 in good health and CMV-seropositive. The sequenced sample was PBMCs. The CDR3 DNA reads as TGTGCCAGCAGCCACCGTGGGCAGGGCAAGGCCCCTGGTTTCTACGAGCAGTACTTC. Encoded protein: CASSHRGQGKAPGFYEQYF.